The 8 T cell receptor beta chains below were found in one sample sequenced in a study of cytomegalovirus exposure and HLA in healthy donors. The primer mix had 60 Vbeta and 13 Jbeta primers. TCRdb keeps only in-frame clones here, not all; method: immunoSEQ multiplex PCR. The table lists around 130,000 clones, about 85% of them singletons. The sequenced material came from PBMCs. The receptors stem from a boy aged 10-17 years in good health and CMV-seronegative.

The J gene is TRBJ1-1, the V gene TRBV7-9, with 8 bases lining up with TRBD1. The CDR3 totals 12 residues. Germline V gene sequence: CDR1 SEHNR, CDR2 FQNEAQ (reference sequence). The trim removed 4 bases at V and 8 bases at J, leaving 3 bases unmatched. CDR3 protein: CASSSNRGEAFF. In nucleotides, the CDR3 is TGTGCCAGCAGCTCAAACAGGGGGGAAGCTTTCTTT.

The chain links TRBV5-1 to TRBJ2-7; weak D call: TRBD1 (6 bases). Germline values: CDR1 SGHRS, CDR2 YFSETQ. The CDR3 is made up of 12 amino acids. The germline V and J ends were trimmed by 4 bases and 5 bases, with 10 bases remaining between them. The CDR3, as DNA: TGCGCCAGCAGCCCCGGACAGAACGAGCAGTACTTC. It yields the protein CASSPGQNEQYF.

This clone appeared once. The rearrangement joins TRBV7-9 to TRBJ1-4; TRBD1 aligns across 9 bases. CDR1 is SEHNR, CDR2 FQNEAQ, per germline (reference sequence). The V segment lost 1 base and the J segment 8 bases; nucleotides outside the gene matches: 5. The CDR3 consists of 15 residues. DNA of the CDR3: TGTGCCAGCAGCTTAGGGGACAGGGTCGAAGAAAAACTGTTTTTT. Protein sequence: CASSLGDRVEEKLFF.

The chain joins TRBV2 to TRBJ1-1; 10 bases are shared with TRBD1. Germline loops: CDR1 SNHLY, CDR2 FYNNEI. V gave up 3 bases and J gave up 6 bases; unmatched junction bases: 10. The CDR3 loop spans 16 amino acids. CDR3 region: CASSDIKGTGAPEAFF. The CDR3 DNA is TGTGCCAGCAGTGACATTAAGGGGACAGGGGCCCCTGAAGCTTTCTTT.

The genes are TRBV20-1 and TRBJ2-3; D unresolved. The germline V and J ends were trimmed by 5 bases and 5 bases, with 5 bases remaining between them. This CDR3 spans 10 amino acids. CDR1 and CDR2 (germline): DFQATT, SNEGSKA (reference sequence). CDR3 nucleotides: TGCAGTGCTGAGAGAGATACGCAGTATTTT. Amino acid sequence: CSAERDTQYF.

The gene calls are TRBV7-9 and TRBJ2-7, with D tentatively TRBD1 (5 bases). Germline V lookup: CDR1 SEHNR, CDR2 FQNEAQ (reference sequence). The CDR3 sequence is 13 residues long. V was trimmed by 5 bases and J by 2 bases, leaving 10 bases between them. CDR3 DNA sequence: TGTGCCAGCAGCGGAGACAGTGCCTACGAGCAGTACTTC. This codes for CASSGDSAYEQYF.

The V call is TRBV18, the J call TRBJ2-5; 10 nucleotides match TRBD2. In germline, CDR1 is KGHSH, CDR2 LQKENI. V lost 2 bases and J lost 7; bases outside the gene matches: 7. The CDR3 spans 15 residues. The CDR3 nucleotides are TGTGCCAGCTCACCAGAAGGAAGCGGGAGGGCGACCCAGTACTTC. Translating it yields CASSPEGSGRATQYF.

This sequence joins TRBV19 and TRBJ2-2; maybe TRBD1 (6 bases). Trimming removed 2 bases from V and 1 base from J, with 11 bases in between. This CDR3 has 16 residues. From germline, CDR1 is LNHDA and CDR2 SQIVND (reference sequence). In DNA form, the CDR3 reads TGTGCCAGTAGTATAAAAGGGGACAAGAACACCGGGGAGCTGTTTTTT. This encodes CASSIKGDKNTGELFF. Supplemented by reference TRBV19 and TRBJ2-2, the full variable domain reads DGGITQSPKYLFRKEGQNVTLSCEQNLNHDAMYWYRQDPGQGLRLIYYSQIVNDFQKGDIAEGYSVSREKKESFPLTVTSAQKNPTAFYLCASSIKGDKNTGELFFGEGSRLTVL.